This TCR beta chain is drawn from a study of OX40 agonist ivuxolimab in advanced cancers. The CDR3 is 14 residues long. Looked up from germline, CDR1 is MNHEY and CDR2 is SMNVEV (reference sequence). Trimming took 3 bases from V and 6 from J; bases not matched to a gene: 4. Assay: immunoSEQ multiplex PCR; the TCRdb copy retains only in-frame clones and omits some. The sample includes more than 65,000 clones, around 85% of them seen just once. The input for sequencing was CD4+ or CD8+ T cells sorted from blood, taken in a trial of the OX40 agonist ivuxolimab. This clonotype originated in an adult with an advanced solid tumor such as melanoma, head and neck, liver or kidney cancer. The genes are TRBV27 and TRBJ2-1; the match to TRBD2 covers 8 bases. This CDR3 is CASSFPAGGNEQFF. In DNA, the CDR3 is TGTGCCAGCAGTTTCCCCGCGGGAGGCAATGAGCAGTTCTTC.